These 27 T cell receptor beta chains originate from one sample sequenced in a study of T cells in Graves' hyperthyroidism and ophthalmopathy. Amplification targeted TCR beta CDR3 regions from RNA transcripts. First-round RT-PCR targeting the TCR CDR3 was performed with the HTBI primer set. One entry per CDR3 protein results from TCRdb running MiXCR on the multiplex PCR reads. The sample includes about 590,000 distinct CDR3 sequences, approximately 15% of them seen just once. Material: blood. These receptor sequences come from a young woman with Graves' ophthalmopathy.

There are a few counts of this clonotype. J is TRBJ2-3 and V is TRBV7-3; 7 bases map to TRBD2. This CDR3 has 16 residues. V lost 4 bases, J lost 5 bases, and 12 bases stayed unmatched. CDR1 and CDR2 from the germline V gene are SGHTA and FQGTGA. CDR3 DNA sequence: TGTGCCAGCAGCTCCGTTGGGCGGGAGTTAAGAGATACGCAGTATTTT. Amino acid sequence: CASSSVGRELRDTQYF. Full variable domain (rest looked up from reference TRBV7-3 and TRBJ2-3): GAGVSQTPSNKVTEKGKYVELRCDPISGHTALYWYRQSLGQGPEFLIYFQGTGAADDSGLPNDRFFAVRPEGSVSTLKIQRTERGDSAVYLCASSSVGRELRDTQYFGPGTRLTVL.

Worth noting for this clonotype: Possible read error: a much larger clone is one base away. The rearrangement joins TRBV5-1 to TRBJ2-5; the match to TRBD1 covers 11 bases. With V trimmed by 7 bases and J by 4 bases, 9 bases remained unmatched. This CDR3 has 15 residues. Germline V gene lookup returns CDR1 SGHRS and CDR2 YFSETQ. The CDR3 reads CASGYSGTGGETQYF. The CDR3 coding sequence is TGCGCCAGCGGCTATTCCGGGACAGGGGGAGAGACCCAGTACTTC.

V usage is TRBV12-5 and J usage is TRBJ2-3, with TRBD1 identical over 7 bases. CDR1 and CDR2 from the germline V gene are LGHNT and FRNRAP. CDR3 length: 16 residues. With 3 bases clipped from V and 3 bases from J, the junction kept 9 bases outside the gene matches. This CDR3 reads CASGLYRGWGTDTQYF. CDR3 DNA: TGTGCTAGTGGTTTATACAGGGGTTGGGGGACAGATACGCAGTATTTT.

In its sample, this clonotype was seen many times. The CDR3 sequence: CSANQGSLEAFF. In DNA, the CDR3 is TGCAGTGCTAACCAGGGGAGTCTGGAAGCTTTCTTT. V gene TRBV20-1 combines with J gene TRBJ1-1, with a weak D call TRBD1 (6 bases). The CDR3 contains 12 residues. The V end was cut by 4 bases, the J end by 8 bases, with 14 bases between. From germline, CDR1 is DFQATT and CDR2 SNEGSKA (reference sequence).

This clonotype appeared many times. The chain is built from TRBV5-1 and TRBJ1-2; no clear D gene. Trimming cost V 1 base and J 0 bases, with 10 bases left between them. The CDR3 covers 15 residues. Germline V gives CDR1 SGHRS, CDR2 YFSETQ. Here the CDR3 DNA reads TGCGCCAGCAGCTTGTTAGGGTCTTCTAACTATGGCTACACCTTC. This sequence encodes CASSLLGSSNYGYTF. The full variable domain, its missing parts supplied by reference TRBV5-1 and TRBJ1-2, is KAGVTQTPRYLIKTRGQQVTLSCSPISGHRSVSWYQQTPGQGLQFLFEYFSETQRNKGNFPGRFSGRQFSNSRSEMNVSTLELGDSALYLCASSLLGSSNYGYTFGSGTRLTVV.

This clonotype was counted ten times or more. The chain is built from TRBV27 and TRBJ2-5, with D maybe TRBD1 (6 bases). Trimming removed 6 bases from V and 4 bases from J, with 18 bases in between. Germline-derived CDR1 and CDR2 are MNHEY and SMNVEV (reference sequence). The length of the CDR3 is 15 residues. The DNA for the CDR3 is TGTGCCAGCAGCTCAGGACAGCACCAAACAGAGACCCAGTACTTC. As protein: CASSSGQHQTETQYF.

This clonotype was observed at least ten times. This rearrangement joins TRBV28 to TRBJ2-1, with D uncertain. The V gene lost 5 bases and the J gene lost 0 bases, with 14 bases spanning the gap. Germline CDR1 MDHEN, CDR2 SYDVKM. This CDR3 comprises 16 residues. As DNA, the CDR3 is TGTGCCAGCAGTCGCCAGACTGGAAGCTCCTACAATGAGCAGTTCTTC. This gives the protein CASSRQTGSSYNEQFF.

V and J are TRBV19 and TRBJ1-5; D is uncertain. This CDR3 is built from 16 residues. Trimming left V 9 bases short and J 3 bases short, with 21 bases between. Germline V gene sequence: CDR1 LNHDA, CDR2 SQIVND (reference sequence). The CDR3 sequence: CASKDWARIDNQPQHF. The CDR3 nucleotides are TGTGCCAGCAAAGATTGGGCGAGAATAGACAATCAGCCCCAGCATTTT.

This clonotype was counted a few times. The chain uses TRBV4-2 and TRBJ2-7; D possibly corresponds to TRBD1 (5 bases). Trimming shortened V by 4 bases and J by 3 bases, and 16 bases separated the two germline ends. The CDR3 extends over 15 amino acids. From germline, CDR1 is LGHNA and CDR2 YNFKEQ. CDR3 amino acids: CASSLTFGASYEQYF. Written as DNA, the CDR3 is TGTGCCAGCAGCCTAACCTTTGGGGCTAGCTACGAGCAGTACTTC.

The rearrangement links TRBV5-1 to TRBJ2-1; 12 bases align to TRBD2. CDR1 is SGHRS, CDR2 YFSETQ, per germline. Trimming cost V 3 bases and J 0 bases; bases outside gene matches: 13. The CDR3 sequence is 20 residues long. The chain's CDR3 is CASSSTWTSGAPRSYNEQFF. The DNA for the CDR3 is TGCGCCAGCAGCTCAACCTGGACTAGCGGGGCCCCTCGCTCCTACAATGAGCAGTTCTTC.

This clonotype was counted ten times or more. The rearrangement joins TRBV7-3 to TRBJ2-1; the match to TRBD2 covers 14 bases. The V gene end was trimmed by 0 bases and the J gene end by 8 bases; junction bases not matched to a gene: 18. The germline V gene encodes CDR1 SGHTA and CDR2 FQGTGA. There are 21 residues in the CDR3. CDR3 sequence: CASSLTFGTSGSNGFLDEQFF. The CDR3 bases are TGTGCCAGCAGCTTAACGTTCGGGACTAGCGGGAGTAACGGGTTTCTGGATGAGCAGTTCTTC.

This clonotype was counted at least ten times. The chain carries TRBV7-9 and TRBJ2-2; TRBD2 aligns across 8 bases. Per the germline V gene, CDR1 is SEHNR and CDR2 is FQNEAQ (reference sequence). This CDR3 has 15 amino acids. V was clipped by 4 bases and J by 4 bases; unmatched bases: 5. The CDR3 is CASSSGLEFTGELFF. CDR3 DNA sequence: TGTGCCAGCAGCTCGGGACTAGAATTCACCGGGGAGCTGTTTTTT.

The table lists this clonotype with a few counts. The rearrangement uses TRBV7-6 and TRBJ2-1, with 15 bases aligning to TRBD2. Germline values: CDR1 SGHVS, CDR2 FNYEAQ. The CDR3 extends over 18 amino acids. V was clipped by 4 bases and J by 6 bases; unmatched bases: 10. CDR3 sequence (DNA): TGTGCCAGCAGCTCTGGACTAGCGGGAGGGTCCTTTCTCAATGAGCAGTTCTTC. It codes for CASSSGLAGGSFLNEQFF. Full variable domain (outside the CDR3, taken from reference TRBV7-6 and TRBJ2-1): GAGVSQSPRYKVTKRGQDVALRCDPISGHVSLYWYRQALGQGPEFLTYFNYEAQQDKSGLPNDRFSAERPEGSISTLTIQRTEQRDSAMYRCASSSGLAGGSFLNEQFFGPGTRLTVL.

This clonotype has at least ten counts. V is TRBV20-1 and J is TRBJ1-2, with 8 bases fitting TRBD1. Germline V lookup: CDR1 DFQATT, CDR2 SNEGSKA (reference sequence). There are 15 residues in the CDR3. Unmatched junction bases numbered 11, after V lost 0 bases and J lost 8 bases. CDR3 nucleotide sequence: TGCAGTGCTAGAGAGGCGCGCAGGGGGCCTGCGGGCTACACCTTC. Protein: CSAREARRGPAGYTF.

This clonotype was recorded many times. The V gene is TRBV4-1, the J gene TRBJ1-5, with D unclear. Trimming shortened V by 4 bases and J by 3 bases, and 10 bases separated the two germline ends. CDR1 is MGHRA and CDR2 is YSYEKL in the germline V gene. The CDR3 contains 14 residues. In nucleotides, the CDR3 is TGCGCCAGCAGCCCTGCCCGAAACAATCAGCCCCAGCATTTT. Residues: CASSPARNNQPQHF.

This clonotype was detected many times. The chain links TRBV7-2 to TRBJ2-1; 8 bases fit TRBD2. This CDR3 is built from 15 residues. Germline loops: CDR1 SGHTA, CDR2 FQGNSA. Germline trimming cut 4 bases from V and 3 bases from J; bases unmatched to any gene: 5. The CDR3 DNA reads TGTGCCAGCAGCTCGTCGGGACTAGTCTACAATGAGCAGTTCTTC. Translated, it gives CASSSSGLVYNEQFF.

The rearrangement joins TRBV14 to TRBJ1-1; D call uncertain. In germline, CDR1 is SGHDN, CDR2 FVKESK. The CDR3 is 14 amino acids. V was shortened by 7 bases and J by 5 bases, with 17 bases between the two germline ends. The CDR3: CASMGSDPGTEAFF. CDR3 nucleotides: TGTGCCAGCATGGGCTCCGATCCGGGGACTGAAGCTTTCTTT.

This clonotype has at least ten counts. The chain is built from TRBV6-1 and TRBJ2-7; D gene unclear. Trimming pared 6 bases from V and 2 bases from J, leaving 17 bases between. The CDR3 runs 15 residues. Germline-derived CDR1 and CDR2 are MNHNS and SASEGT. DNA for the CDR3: TGTGCCAGCAGACCAGACAAAGTCCCAACCTACGAGCAGTACTTC. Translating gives CASRPDKVPTYEQYF.

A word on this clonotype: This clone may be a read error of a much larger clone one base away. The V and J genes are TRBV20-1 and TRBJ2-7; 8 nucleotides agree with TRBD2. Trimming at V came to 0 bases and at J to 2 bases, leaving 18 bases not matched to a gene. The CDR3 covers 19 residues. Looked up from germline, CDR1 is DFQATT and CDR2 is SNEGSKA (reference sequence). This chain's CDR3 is CSARDPQSPWAGGAYEQYF. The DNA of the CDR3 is TGCAGTGCTAGAGATCCCCAATCCCCTTGGGCGGGAGGTGCCTACGAGCAGTACTTC.

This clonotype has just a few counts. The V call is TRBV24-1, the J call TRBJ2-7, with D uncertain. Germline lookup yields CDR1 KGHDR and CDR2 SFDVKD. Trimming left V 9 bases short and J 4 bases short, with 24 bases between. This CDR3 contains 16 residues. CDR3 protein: CATADGSGHLGYEQYF. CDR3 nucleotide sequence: TGTGCCACCGCCGACGGGTCTGGGCACCTAGGGTACGAGCAGTACTTC.

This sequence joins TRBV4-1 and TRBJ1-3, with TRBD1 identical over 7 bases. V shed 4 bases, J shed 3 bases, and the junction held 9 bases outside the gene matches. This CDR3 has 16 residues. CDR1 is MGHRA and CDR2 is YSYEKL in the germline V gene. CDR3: CASSRSTGASGNTIYF. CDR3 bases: TGCGCCAGCAGCCGGAGTACAGGGGCTAGTGGAAACACCATATATTTT.

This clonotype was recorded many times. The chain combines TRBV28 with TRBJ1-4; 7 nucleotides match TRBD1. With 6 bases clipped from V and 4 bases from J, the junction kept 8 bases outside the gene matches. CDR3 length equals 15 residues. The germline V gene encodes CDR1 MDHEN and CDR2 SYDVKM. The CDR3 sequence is CASSPSTGVNEKLFF. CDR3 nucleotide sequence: TGTGCCAGCAGCCCATCAACAGGGGTTAATGAAAAACTGTTTTTT.

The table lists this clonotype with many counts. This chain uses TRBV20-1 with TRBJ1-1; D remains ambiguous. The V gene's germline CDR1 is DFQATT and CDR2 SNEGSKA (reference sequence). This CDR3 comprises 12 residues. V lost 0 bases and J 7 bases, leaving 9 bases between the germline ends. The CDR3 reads CSARDRHVEAFF. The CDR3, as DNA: TGCAGTGCTAGAGATAGACACGTTGAAGCTTTCTTT.

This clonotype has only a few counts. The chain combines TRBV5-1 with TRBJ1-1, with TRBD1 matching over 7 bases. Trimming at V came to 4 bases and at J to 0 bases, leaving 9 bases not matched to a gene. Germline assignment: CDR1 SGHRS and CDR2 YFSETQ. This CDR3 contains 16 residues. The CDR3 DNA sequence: TGCGCCAGCAGCAACAGGGGACGCGGCATGAACACTGAAGCTTTCTTT. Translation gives CASSNRGRGMNTEAFF.

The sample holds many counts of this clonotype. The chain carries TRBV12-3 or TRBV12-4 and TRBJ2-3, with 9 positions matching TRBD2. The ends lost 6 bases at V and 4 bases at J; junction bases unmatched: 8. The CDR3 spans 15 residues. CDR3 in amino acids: CASRRVAGGADTQYF. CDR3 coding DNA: TGTGCCAGCAGGCGGGTGGCGGGAGGGGCAGATACGCAGTATTTT.

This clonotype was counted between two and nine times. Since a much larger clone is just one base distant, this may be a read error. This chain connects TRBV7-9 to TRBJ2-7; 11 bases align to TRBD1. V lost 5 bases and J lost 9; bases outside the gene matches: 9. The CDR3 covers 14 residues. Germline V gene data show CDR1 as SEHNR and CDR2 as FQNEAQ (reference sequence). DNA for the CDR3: TGTGCCAGCAGCCTTGGACAGGGGGCTGGTGGGCAGTACTTC. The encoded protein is CASSLGQGAGGQYF.

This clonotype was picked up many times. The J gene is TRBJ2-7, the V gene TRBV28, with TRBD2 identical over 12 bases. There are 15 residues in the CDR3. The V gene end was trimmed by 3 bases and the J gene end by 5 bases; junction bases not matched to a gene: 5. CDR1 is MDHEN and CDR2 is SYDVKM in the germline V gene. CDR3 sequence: CASSFSSGRADEQYF. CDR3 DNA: TGTGCCAGCAGTTTCTCTAGCGGGAGGGCTGACGAGCAGTACTTC.